Following are 23 T cell receptor beta chains from one sample sequenced in a study of cytomegalovirus exposure and HLA in healthy donors. Primers for the PCR totalled 60 Vbeta and 13 Jbeta. Repertoires were generated with immunoSEQ multiplex PCR, while TCRdb's copy carries only in-frame clones and drops some. Of 95,000 to 150,000 clones listed, under 85% are singletons. Sample: PBMCs. The receptors shown here come from a woman in her forties or fifties in good health and CMV-seropositive.

V is TRBV9 and J is TRBJ2-5; D is perhaps TRBD2 (7 bases). The CDR3 loop spans 14 amino acids. In germline, CDR1 is SGDLS, CDR2 YYNGEE. Trimming took 4 bases from V and 4 from J, leaving 14 bases between them. This CDR3 reads CASSSGAGVETQYF. In DNA form, the CDR3 reads TGTGCCAGCAGCTCAGGGGCGGGGGTAGAGACCCAGTACTTC.

This chain uses TRBV10-3 with TRBJ2-7, with 9 bases that match TRBD2. Germline CDR1 ENHRY, CDR2 SYGVKD. V shed 8 bases and J 5 bases; nucleotides not matched to a gene: 10. There are 14 residues in the CDR3. In DNA form, the CDR3 reads TGTGCCATCTACCAAGGCGGGAGGGGCAACGAGCAGTACTTC. Translating it yields CAIYQGGRGNEQYF.

The gene calls are TRBV7-3 and TRBJ1-2; weak D call: TRBD1 (6 bases). CDR3 length equals 15 residues. Germline CDR1 reads SGHTA; CDR2 reads FQGTGA. The V gene lost 2 bases and the J gene lost 5 bases, with 15 bases spanning the gap. The CDR3 DNA sequence: TGTGCCAGCAGCTTAGGGGCAGGGGTAGAATATGGCTACACCTTC. This translates into CASSLGAGVEYGYTF. The full variable domain, rest sourced from reference TRBV7-3 and TRBJ1-2, is GAGVSQTPSNKVTEKGKYVELRCDPISGHTALYWYRQSLGQGPEFLIYFQGTGAADDSGLPNDRFFAVRPEGSVSTLKIQRTERGDSAVYLCASSLGAGVEYGYTFGSGTRLTVV.

The CDR3: CASSYSSDGPIGYTF. The CDR3 coding sequence is TGTGCCAGCAGTTACTCCTCTGATGGTCCTATTGGCTACACCTTC. The V and J genes are TRBV6-5 and TRBJ1-2; no clear D. Looked up from germline, CDR1 is MNHEY and CDR2 is SVGAGI. The V end lost 0 bases, the J end lost 7 bases, and 15 bases lay between the germline ends. This CDR3 region has 15 residues.

This clone turned up a few times. This sequence joins TRBV5-5 and TRBJ2-3, with 8 positions matching TRBD2. CDR1 and CDR2 (germline): SGHKS, YYEKEE (reference sequence). This CDR3 is built from 16 residues. The ends lost 4 bases at V and 2 bases at J; junction bases unmatched: 9. DNA for the CDR3: TGTGCCAGCAGCACCGGGTCTAGCGGGTTCACAGATACGCAGTATTTT. Translated, it gives CASSTGSSGFTDTQYF.

The rearrangement links TRBV7-2 to TRBJ1-2; 7 positions match TRBD1. The ends lost 5 bases at V and 0 bases at J; junction bases unmatched: 9. Germline lookup yields CDR1 SGHTA and CDR2 FQGNSA. This CDR3 comprises 16 residues. DNA for the CDR3: TGTGCCAGCAGCCCGACAGGGCCATGGGCTAACTATGGCTACACCTTC. Amino acid sequence: CASSPTGPWANYGYTF. The complete variable domain, with remaining parts taken from reference TRBV7-2 and TRBJ1-2, reads GAGVSQSPSNKVTEKGKDVELRCDPISGHTALYWYRQSLGQGLEFLIYFQGNSAPDKSGLPSDRFSAERTGGSVSTLTIQRTQQEDSAVYLCASSPTGPWANYGYTFGSGTRLTVV.

The rearrangement joins TRBV27 to TRBJ2-3; the match to TRBD2 covers 15 bases. With V trimmed by 8 bases and J by 2 bases, 8 bases remained unmatched. The CDR3 sequence is 17 residues long. Germline V lookup: CDR1 MNHEY, CDR2 SMNVEV (reference sequence). The CDR3 loop reads CASAGTSGGFPTDTQYF. CDR3 nucleotide sequence: TGTGCCAGCGCCGGGACTAGCGGGGGGTTTCCCACAGATACGCAGTATTTT.

J is TRBJ2-1 and V is TRBV19; D is unclear. Germline loops: CDR1 LNHDA, CDR2 SQIVND (reference sequence). There are 16 residues in the CDR3. The V end lost 4 bases, the J end lost 0 bases, and 13 bases lay between the germline ends. Here the CDR3 reads CASSNQRQSSYNEQFF. CDR3 sequence (DNA): TGTGCCAGTAGTAACCAGCGCCAGAGCTCCTACAATGAGCAGTTCTTC.

The chain joins TRBV30 to TRBJ2-7; unclear D gene. Germline V gives CDR1 GTSNPN, CDR2 SVGIG (reference sequence). Trimming shortened V by 5 bases and J by 4 bases, and 21 bases separated the two germline ends. CDR3 length: 15 amino acids. CDR3 DNA: TGTGCCTGGGGGCTCGGCCTCGCCTCTTTTTACGAGCAGTACTTC. It specifies CAWGLGLASFYEQYF.

This clone appeared a few times. The J gene is TRBJ1-5, the V gene TRBV6-1, with 8 bases that match TRBD1. The CDR3 spans 14 residues. Unmatched junction bases numbered 6, after V lost 6 bases and J lost 5 bases. Germline-derived CDR1 and CDR2 are MNHNS and SASEGT. CDR3 amino acids: CASRRTGMDQPQHF. In nucleotides, the CDR3 is TGTGCCAGCAGAAGGACAGGGATGGATCAGCCCCAGCATTTT.

In DNA form, the CDR3 reads TGTGCCAGCATAATGAGTTGGGAGACCCAGTACTTC. It translates to CASIMSWETQYF. V is TRBV2 and J is TRBJ2-5; no clear D. CDR3 length: 12 amino acids. V lost 7 bases, J lost 5 bases, and 11 bases lay in between. The germline V gene encodes CDR1 SNHLY and CDR2 FYNNEI.

The CDR3 is CASSLVGQNYGYTF. The CDR3 DNA reads TGCGCCAGCAGCTTGGTGGGACAGAACTATGGCTACACCTTC. The chain combines TRBV5-1 with TRBJ1-2; 7 bases fit TRBD1. The CDR3 covers 14 residues. Germline V lookup: CDR1 SGHRS, CDR2 YFSETQ. The trim removed 0 bases at V and 2 bases at J, leaving 1 base unmatched.

The gene calls are TRBV5-1 and TRBJ1-1; 9 bases fit TRBD1. The V segment lost 4 bases and the J segment 4 bases; nucleotides outside the gene matches: 5. This CDR3 has 14 amino acids. Germline CDR1 reads SGHRS; CDR2 reads YFSETQ. The DNA of the CDR3 is TGCGCCAGCAGCCGGACAGGGGTAAGCACTGAAGCTTTCTTT. This encodes CASSRTGVSTEAFF.

V is TRBV7-2 and J is TRBJ2-4, with D possibly being TRBD2 (7 bases). Trimming cost V 4 bases and J 6 bases, with 13 bases left between them. This CDR3 is built from 14 residues. Germline assignment: CDR1 SGHTA and CDR2 FQGNSA. CDR3 in DNA: TGTGCCAGCAGCTGGAGGGGGGGGAGAAACATTCAGTACTTC. The encoded protein is CASSWRGGRNIQYF. The full variable domain, with the rest looked up from reference TRBV7-2 and TRBJ2-4, is GAGVSQSPSNKVTEKGKDVELRCDPISGHTALYWYRQSLGQGLEFLIYFQGNSAPDKSGLPSDRFSAERTGGSVSTLTIQRTQQEDSAVYLCASSWRGGRNIQYFGAGTRLSVL.

This chain links TRBV7-9 with TRBJ2-1; maybe TRBD2 (6 bases). The CDR3 covers 15 residues. The germline V gene has CDR1 SEHNR and CDR2 FQNEAQ (reference sequence). With 2 bases removed from V and 0 bases from J, the gap between germline ends came to 8 bases. The CDR3 region has the DNA TGTGCCAGCAGCTTATTCGGGAGCTCCTACAATGAGCAGTTCTTC. Translation gives CASSLFGSSYNEQFF.

The chain is built from TRBV4-1 and TRBJ1-5; TRBD1 matches 7 bases. This CDR3 contains 15 residues. The germline gives CDR1 MGHRA, CDR2 YSYEKL. V gave up 7 bases and J gave up 4 bases; unmatched junction bases: 10. CDR3 amino acids: CASTSGTVFNQPQHF. The CDR3 DNA reads as TGCGCCAGCACCTCAGGGACAGTCTTTAATCAGCCCCAGCATTTT.

This chain joins TRBV7-9 and TRBJ2-5; the match to TRBD2 covers 7 bases. Germline V gene data show CDR1 as SEHNR and CDR2 as FQNEAQ (reference sequence). The CDR3 runs to 14 residues. V shed 5 bases, J shed 2 bases, and the junction held 5 bases outside the gene matches. CDR3 residues: CASSQNGGQETQYF. The DNA for the CDR3 is TGTGCCAGCAGCCAAAACGGGGGGCAAGAGACCCAGTACTTC.

Only one count was recorded for this clone. This chain uses TRBV4-3 with TRBJ2-7; 8 bases match TRBD1. The CDR3 is 15 amino acids. The junction had 7 bases not matched to a gene; V was cut back by 2 bases and J by 4 bases. The V gene's germline CDR1 is LGHNA and CDR2 YSLEER. The CDR3 spells CASSQPGQAIYEQYF. As DNA, the CDR3 is TGCGCCAGCAGCCAACCGGGACAGGCCATTTACGAGCAGTACTTC.

The gene calls are TRBV7-9 and TRBJ2-7; 10 bases match TRBD1. Looked up from germline, CDR1 is SEHNR and CDR2 is FQNEAQ (reference sequence). V was clipped by 0 bases and J by 4 bases; unmatched bases: 3. CDR3 size: 15 residues. CDR3 amino acids: CASSLAGTGVYEQYF. The CDR3 coding sequence is TGTGCCAGCAGCTTAGCCGGGACAGGGGTTTACGAGCAGTACTTC. Complete variable domain (other parts from reference TRBV7-9 and TRBJ2-7): DTGVSQNPRHKITKRGQNVTFRCDPISEHNRLYWYRQTLGQGPEFLTYFQNEAQLEKSRLLSDRFSAERPKGSFSTLEIQRTEQGDSAMYLCASSLAGTGVYEQYFGPGTRLTVT.

The chain couples TRBV6-1 to TRBJ1-2; a possible D gene is TRBD1 (5 bases). CDR3 length: 17 amino acids. Trimming left V 0 bases short and J 4 bases short, with 18 bases between. The germline V gene encodes CDR1 MNHNS and CDR2 SASEGT. Here the CDR3 reads CASSEAGEGIGFYGYTF. The CDR3 nucleotides are TGTGCCAGCAGTGAAGCGGGGGAGGGGATAGGGTTCTATGGCTACACCTTC.

The chain employs TRBV15 and TRBJ1-1; 8 bases map to TRBD1. J was trimmed by 3 bases and V by 2 bases; bases with no gene match: 8. Germline CDR1 reads LNHNV; CDR2 reads YYDKDF (reference sequence). CDR3 length equals 16 residues. The CDR3 reads CATSRRQGPWDTEAFF. The CDR3 DNA follows: TGTGCCACCAGCAGACGACAGGGGCCATGGGACACTGAAGCTTTCTTT.

V and J are TRBV30 and TRBJ1-5, with 9 bases matching TRBD1. The CDR3 length is 13 residues. Per germline, CDR1 GTSNPN and CDR2 SVGIG (reference sequence). V lost 3 bases and J lost 5; bases outside the gene matches: 2. CDR3 bases: TGTGCCTGGAGCCGGGACAGGGATCAGCCCCAGCATTTT. This gives the protein CAWSRDRDQPQHF.

The chain joins TRBV29-1 to TRBJ1-3, with D possibly matching TRBD1 (5 bases). V lost 4 bases and J 0 bases, leaving 7 bases between the germline ends. The germline gives CDR1 SQVTM, CDR2 ANQGSEA. This CDR3 has 13 residues. This CDR3 reads CSVARDSGNTIYF. The CDR3 DNA follows: TGCAGCGTTGCCAGGGACTCTGGAAACACCATATATTTT. The full variable domain, its missing parts supplied by reference TRBV29-1 and TRBJ1-3, is SAVISQKPSRDICQRGTSLTIQCQVDSQVTMMFWYRQQPGQSLTLIATANQGSEATYESGFVIDKFPISRPNLTFSTLTVSNMSPEDSSIYLCSVARDSGNTIYFGEGSWLTVV.